The clone carrying this TCR beta chain has at least ten counts. The entry originates in a study of CD8+CD57+ T cells in acquired aplastic anemia. The study profiled TCR beta VDJ and CDR3 using genomic DNA as template. MiXCR was run by TCRdb on the reads, yielding one entry per CDR3 protein. The data contain about 400,000 distinct CDR3 sequences, 65% to 80% of them seen just once; the ten biggest clones take up 4%. The V end lost 3 bases, the J end lost 4 bases, and 9 bases lay between the germline ends. The CDR3 covers 12 residues. Per the germline V gene, CDR1 is SQVTM and CDR2 is ANQGSEA. Sequenced input: sorted CD4+, CD8+, or CD8+CD57+ T cells (not recorded which) from PBMCs. The V and J genes are TRBV29-1 and TRBJ1-2; D remains unclear. This clonotype was obtained from a human donor in good health, serving as a control. CDR3 region: CSVDEVGYGYTF. CDR3 in DNA: TGCAGCGTTGATGAAGTTGGCTATGGCTACACCTTC.